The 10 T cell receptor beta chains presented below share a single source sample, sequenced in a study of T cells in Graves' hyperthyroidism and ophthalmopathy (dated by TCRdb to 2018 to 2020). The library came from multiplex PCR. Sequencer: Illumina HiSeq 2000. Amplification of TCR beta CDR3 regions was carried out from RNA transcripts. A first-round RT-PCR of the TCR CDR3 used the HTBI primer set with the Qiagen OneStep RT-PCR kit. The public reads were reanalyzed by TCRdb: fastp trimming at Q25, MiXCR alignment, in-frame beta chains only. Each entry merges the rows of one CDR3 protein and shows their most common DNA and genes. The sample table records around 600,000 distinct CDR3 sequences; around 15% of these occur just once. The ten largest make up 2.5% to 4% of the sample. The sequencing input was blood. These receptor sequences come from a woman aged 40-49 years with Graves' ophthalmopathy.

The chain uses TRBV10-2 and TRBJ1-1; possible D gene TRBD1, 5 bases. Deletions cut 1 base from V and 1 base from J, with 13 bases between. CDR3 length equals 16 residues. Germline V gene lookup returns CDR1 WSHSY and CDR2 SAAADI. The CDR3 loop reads CASSEFGGTGNTEAFF. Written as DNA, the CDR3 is TGCGCCAGCAGTGAGTTTGGGGGGACCGGGAACACTGAAGCTTTCTTT.

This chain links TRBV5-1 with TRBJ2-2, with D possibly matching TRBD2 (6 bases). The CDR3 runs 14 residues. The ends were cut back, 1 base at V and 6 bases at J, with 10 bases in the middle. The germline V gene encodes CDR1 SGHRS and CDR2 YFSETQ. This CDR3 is CASSLWRDPGELFF. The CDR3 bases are TGCGCCAGCAGCTTGTGGCGGGACCCCGGGGAGCTGTTTTTT.

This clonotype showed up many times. CDR3 sequence: CSARDRRARYGYTF. CDR3 DNA sequence: TGCAGTGCTAGAGATCGCCGGGCACGGTATGGCTACACCTTC. The chain has TRBV20-1 and TRBJ1-2; D is unresolved. Germline CDR1 is DFQATT and CDR2 is SNEGSKA (reference sequence). The CDR3 has 14 amino acids. The germline V and J ends were trimmed by 0 bases and 5 bases, with 13 bases remaining between them.

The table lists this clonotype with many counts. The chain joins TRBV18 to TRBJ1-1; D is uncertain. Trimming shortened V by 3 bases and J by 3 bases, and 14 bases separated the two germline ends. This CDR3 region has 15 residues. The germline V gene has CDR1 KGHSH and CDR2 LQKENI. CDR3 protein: CASSPSGLSHTEAFF. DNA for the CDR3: TGTGCCAGCTCACCCTCAGGACTGAGCCACACTGAAGCTTTCTTT.

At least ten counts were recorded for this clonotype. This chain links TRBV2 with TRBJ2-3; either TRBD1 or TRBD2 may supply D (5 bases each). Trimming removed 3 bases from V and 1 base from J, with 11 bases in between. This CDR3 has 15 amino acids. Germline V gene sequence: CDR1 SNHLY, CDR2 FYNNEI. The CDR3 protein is CASSEGLARTDTQYF. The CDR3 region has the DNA TGTGCCAGCAGTGAGGGGCTAGCCCGCACAGATACGCAGTATTTT.

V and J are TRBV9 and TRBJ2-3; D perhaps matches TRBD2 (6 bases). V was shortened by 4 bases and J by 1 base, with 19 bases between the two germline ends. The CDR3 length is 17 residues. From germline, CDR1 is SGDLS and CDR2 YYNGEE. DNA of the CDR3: TGTGCCAGCAGCCTCCGGGACTCCATCGGGGGCACAGATACGCAGTATTTT. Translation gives CASSLRDSIGGTDTQYF.

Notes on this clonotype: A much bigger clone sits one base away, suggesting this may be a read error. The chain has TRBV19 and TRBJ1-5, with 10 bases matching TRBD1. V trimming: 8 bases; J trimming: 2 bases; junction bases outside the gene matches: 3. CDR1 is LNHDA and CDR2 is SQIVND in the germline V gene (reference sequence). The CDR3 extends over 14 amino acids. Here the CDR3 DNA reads TGTGCCAGTTGGGACAGGGGAGGCAATCAGCCCCAGCATTTT. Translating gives CASWDRGGNQPQHF.

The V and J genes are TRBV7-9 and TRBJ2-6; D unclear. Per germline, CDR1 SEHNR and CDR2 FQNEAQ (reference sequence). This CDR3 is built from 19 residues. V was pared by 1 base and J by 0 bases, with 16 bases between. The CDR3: CASSLDVRRSGSGANVLTF. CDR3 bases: TGTGCCAGCAGCTTAGACGTTCGCAGGTCGGGCTCTGGGGCCAACGTCCTGACTTTC.

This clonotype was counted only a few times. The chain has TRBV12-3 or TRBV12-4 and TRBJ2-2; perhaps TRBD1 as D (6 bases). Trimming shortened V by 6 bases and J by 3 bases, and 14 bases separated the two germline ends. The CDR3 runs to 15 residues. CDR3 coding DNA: TGTGCCAGCAGCGAACAGGGTTATGACACCGGGGAGCTGTTTTTT. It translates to CASSEQGYDTGELFF.

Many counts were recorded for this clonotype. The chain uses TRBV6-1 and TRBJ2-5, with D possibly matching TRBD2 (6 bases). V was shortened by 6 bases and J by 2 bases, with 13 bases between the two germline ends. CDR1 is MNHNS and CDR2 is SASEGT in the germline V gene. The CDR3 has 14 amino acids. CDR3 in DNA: TGTGCCAGCAGAACGGGGGATGCACAAGAGACCCAGTACTTC. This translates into CASRTGDAQETQYF.